This T cell receptor (beta chain) comes out of a study of T cell repertoires in cytomegalovirus infection (dated by TCRdb to the late 2010s). With regard to the full study: Because public TCR beta signatures pointed to carriage of CMV infection together with the matching HLA type, the HLA type of each donor mattered for the analysis. The study at large found these results: The ex vivo response was dominated by HLA-C-restricted CMV-specific TCR beta clonotypes, which also provided the single most frequent clonotype in two of eight donors. Cumulative frequency of public TCR beta family members discriminated carriers of CMV infection plus the relevant HLA type in this cohort and an independent 352-donor cohort.

Reading from cysteine to phenylalanine, the CDR3 counts 15 amino acids. The CDR3 DNA has 45 bases and is translated from base 1. V loses 3 bases, J loses 0 bases, and the germline ends lie 12 bases apart. CDR1 SGHVS and CDR2 FQNEAQ are derived from the germline V gene. This clonotype occurred a few times. The antigen it recognizes is unknown. Base quality data are lacking; no much larger clone is found one base away. Sequencing was carried out with an Illumina HiSeq 1500. The public reads were reanalyzed by TCRdb: fastp trimming at Q25, MiXCR alignment, in-frame beta chains only. Rows with one shared CDR3 protein collapse into an entry with the most common genes and DNA. This sample has some 320,000 distinct CDR3 sequences in its table, and 9% to 9.5% of those were observed once. Around 4.5% of the sample is taken by the ten largest.

This sequence was found in a human donor in good health (CMV status not recorded). Some clones in this sample may be carry-over from other donors' samples. The sequence joins TRBV7-8 to TRBJ2-7; too little of a D gene remains to name it. The sample comprised PBMCs. The DNA reads TGTGCCAGCAGCTTCGGGCAGGCTCCCTCCTACGAGCAGTACTTC. It encodes CASSFGQAPSYEQYF.